This TCR beta chain was observed in a study of T cell changes during pregnancy in multiple sclerosis. This CDR3 contains 17 residues. CDR1 is SGDLS, CDR2 YYNGEE, per germline. Trimming removed 3 bases from V and 2 bases from J; junction bases left unmatched: 9. Profiling relied on immunoSEQ multiplex PCR, and the TCRdb table lists in-frame clones only, not all of them. The repertoire holds 60,000 or so clones, with 75% to 95% as singletons. The chain links TRBV9 to TRBJ2-1; TRBD1 aligns across 9 bases. The source of this sequence is a female donor with multiple sclerosis, enrolled in a pregnancy study. This sample comprised peripheral blood, obtained before pregnancy. For the CDR3, the DNA is TGTGCCAGCAGCGCCACAGGGGGCGGGGGAACCTACAATGAGCAGTTCTTC. This gives the protein CASSATGGGGTYNEQFF.